This is a list of T cell receptor beta chains from one sample in a study of tumor-infiltrating lymphocytes in localized non-small cell lung cancer. Sequencing used immunoSEQ multiplex PCR; TCRdb keeps in-frame clones, though not all of them. The sample has a few thousand clones, more than 95% seen once. Input material: uninvolved lung tissue not adjacent to the tumor. These receptors were collected from a human donor with non-small cell lung cancer. Both conserved end residues are part of each CDR3. D genes are given only for firm matches. Clone size appears in some rows only: once, few, many, or a class for an expanded clone.

cdr3_length	d_call	v_call	j_call	clone_size	cdr3_nt	cdr3_aa
15	NA	TRBV5-1	TRBJ2-7	NA	TGCGCCAGCAGCTTGGCCGAGATTGCAAACGACGAGCAGTACTTC	CASSLAEIANDEQYF
16	NA	TRBV5-4	TRBJ1-1	once	TGTGCCAGCAGCTTGAGCGGGGTCCTCCAGAACACTGAAGCTTTCTTT	CASSLSGVLQNTEAFF
16	NA	TRBV6-6	TRBJ2-1	NA	TGTGCCAGCAGTTACTCCCTAGTGAGTCCACGGGGTGAGCAGTTCTTC	CASSYSLVSPRGEQFF
15	TRBD1	TRBV10-3	TRBJ2-7	NA	TGTGCCATCAGTGAGTCCGCAGGGGGATCCTACGAGCAGTACTTC	CAISESAGGSYEQYF
15	TRBD1	TRBV5-1	TRBJ2-2	NA	TGCGCCAGCAGCTTGGTGGGACAGGGCACCGGGGAGCTGTTTTTT	CASSLVGQGTGELFF
12	NA	TRBV18	TRBJ1-3	NA	TGTGCCAGCTCCGGGGCTGGAAACACCATATATTTT	CASSGAGNTIYF
14	TRBD2	TRBV30	TRBJ2-7	NA	TGTGCCTGGAGTCCACGGGGGGGACGGTCCGAGCAGTACTTC	CAWSPRGGRSEQYF
14	NA	TRBV27	TRBJ2-5	NA	TGTGCCAGCAGTCCCATGGGGAATCAAGAGACCCAGTACTTC	CASSPMGNQETQYF
15	TRBD1	TRBV10-3	TRBJ1-2	once	TGTGCCATCAGTGAGTCTATGACAGGGCTGGGAGGCTACACCTTC	CAISESMTGLGGYTF
13	NA	TRBV2	TRBJ1-1	NA	TGTGCCAGCAGCGCGGGAGGATACACTGAAGCTTTCTTT	CASSAGGYTEAFF
15	TRBD1	TRBV5-8	TRBJ2-5	NA	TGTGCCAGCAGCACCGGACAGGGGGCTTCAGAGACCCAGTACTTC	CASSTGQGASETQYF
16	TRBD1	TRBV4-1	TRBJ2-5	NA	TGCGCCAGCAGCCAAGAGGCTCAGGGGGTGCGAGAGACCCAGTACTTC	CASSQEAQGVRETQYF
14	TRBD1	TRBV7-2	TRBJ1-2	once	TGTGCCAGCAGCTTAGATCAGGGGGCGCATGGCTACACCTTC	CASSLDQGAHGYTF
14	NA	TRBV5-1	TRBJ1-4	NA	TGCGCCAGCAGCTTGGACACAACTAATGAAAAACTGTTTTTT	CASSLDTTNEKLFF
15	NA	TRBV9	TRBJ2-7	NA	TGTGCCAGCAGCGTAGAATCAGGACCCACCTACGAGCAGTACTTC	CASSVESGPTYEQYF
17	TRBD1	TRBV7-8	TRBJ1-2	few	TGTGCCAGCAGCTTAGTTCCGGCAGGGGGCGCCGACTATGGCTACACCTTC	CASSLVPAGGADYGYTF
15	TRBD1	TRBV7-9	TRBJ2-1	NA	TGTGCCAGCAGCTCCGGACAGGGGACCTACAATGAGCAGTTCTTC	CASSSGQGTYNEQFF
14	TRBD1	TRBV10-3	TRBJ1-2	NA	TGTGCCATCAGTGAGGGGGGACAGAACTATGGCTACACCTTC	CAISEGGQNYGYTF
15	TRBD1	TRBV7-9	TRBJ1-1	NA	TGTGCCAGCAGCTCAAACACAGGGGGAAACACTGAAGCTTTCTTT	CASSSNTGGNTEAFF
14	NA	TRBV11-3	TRBJ2-3	NA	TGTGCCAGCAGCTTAGTCGGTAGCACAGATACGCAGTATTTT	CASSLVGSTDTQYF
14	TRBD1	TRBV2	TRBJ2-5	NA	TGTGCCAGCGGTGCAGGGGGCAGAGTGGAGACCCAGTACTTC	CASGAGGRVETQYF
16	NA	TRBV7-9	TRBJ2-7	NA	TGTGCCAGCAGCTTAGCGCGGGATACCTCCCCATACGAGCAGTACTTC	CASSLARDTSPYEQYF
13	NA	TRBV21-1	TRBJ2-7	NA	TGTGCCAGCAGCAATGGGTCGACCTACGAGCAGTACTTC	CASSNGSTYEQYF
14	NA	TRBV5-1	TRBJ1-1	NA	TGCGCCAGCAGCGATGGGCCTGACCTCACTGAAGCTTTCTTT	CASSDGPDLTEAFF
14	NA	TRBV27	TRBJ1-1	NA	TGTGCCAGCAGTCCCATCCGGGACGGAGAGGGGGCTTTCTTT	CASSPIRDGEGAFF
15	NA	TRBV19	TRBJ2-6	once	TGTGCCAGTAGTATTAAGGCTCTTGGGGCCAACGTCCTGACTTTC	CASSIKALGANVLTF
11	NA	TRBV7-8	TRBJ2-1	NA	TGTGCCAGCAGCAACAGCCATGAGCAGTTCTTC	CASSNSHEQFF
14	NA	TRBV7-9	TRBJ2-3	NA	TGTGCCAGCACCTTTTCTGTGAACACAGATACGCAGTATTTT	CASTFSVNTDTQYF
12	NA	TRBV6-5	TRBJ2-1	NA	TGTGCCAGCAGTTACGTCGGGGATGAGCAGTTCTTC	CASSYVGDEQFF
15	TRBD1	TRBV5-1	TRBJ1-1	NA	TGCGCCAGCAGCGAAACCGGGACAGAGAACACTGAAGCTTTCTTT	CASSETGTENTEAFF
20	TRBD1	TRBV2	TRBJ1-3	NA	TGTGCCAGCAGTGCCGATCTACAGGGGGCCATACTTTACTCTGGAAACACCATATATTTT	CASSADLQGAILYSGNTIYF
14	NA	TRBV5-6	TRBJ2-7	NA	TGTGCCAGCAGCTCATGGGTAGCGGTCTACGAGCAGTACTTC	CASSSWVAVYEQYF
14	NA	TRBV7-2	TRBJ1-5	NA	TGTGCCAGCAGTGCCGGGGCCAGCAATCAGCCCCAGCATTTT	CASSAGASNQPQHF
12	NA	TRBV7-9	TRBJ2-5	NA	TGTGCCAGCAGCCGGGAAGGAGAGACCCAGTACTTC	CASSREGETQYF
14	NA	TRBV12-5	TRBJ2-7	NA	TGTGCTAGTGGTTTAAGGGGTCACCTCTACGAGCAGTACTTC	CASGLRGHLYEQYF
13	NA	TRBV7-3	TRBJ2-2	NA	TGTGCCAGCAGTTCGGTGCTGGCCGGGGAGCTGTTTTTT	CASSSVLAGELFF
14	NA	TRBV2	TRBJ2-4	NA	TGTGCCAGCAGTCAAAGGATAACCAAAAACATTCAGTACTTC	CASSQRITKNIQYF
15	NA	TRBV5-6	TRBJ2-1	once	TGTGCCAGCAGCTACCGGGACTGGGGCGGTGATGAGCAGTTCTTC	CASSYRDWGGDEQFF
16	TRBD1	TRBV7-2	TRBJ1-2	NA	TGTGCCAGCAGCCTAGTAAGCGGGACAGTCAACTATGGCTACACCTTC	CASSLVSGTVNYGYTF
16	NA	TRBV6-5	TRBJ2-7	NA	TGTGCCAGCAGTTCCTACGGACAGACCCTCTCCTACGAGCAGTACTTC	CASSSYGQTLSYEQYF
11	NA	TRBV10-1	TRBJ2-3	NA	TGCGCCAGCAGCGACACAGATACGCAGTATTTT	CASSDTDTQYF
16	TRBD2	TRBV27	TRBJ2-2	NA	TGTGCCAGCAGCCCGGGCGGGGGGCGCAGGTCCGGGGAGCTGTTTTTT	CASSPGGGRRSGELFF
14	NA	TRBV7-2	TRBJ1-4	NA	TGTGCCAGCAGCGAACAGGGTCTTAATGAAAAACTGTTTTTT	CASSEQGLNEKLFF
14	NA	TRBV7-8	TRBJ1-5	NA	TGTGCCAGCAGCTTGAGTCAGAGCAATCAGCCCCAGCATTTT	CASSLSQSNQPQHF
16	NA	TRBV2	TRBJ2-2	NA	TGTGCCAGCAGTGAAGCGTCGGCAGGGTCCGGCGGGGAGCTGTTTTTT	CASSEASAGSGGELFF
14	NA	TRBV6-5	TRBJ1-6	NA	TGTGCCAGCAGTTACTCCTGGGATAATTCACCCCTCCACTTT	CASSYSWDNSPLHF
14	NA	TRBV5-1	TRBJ2-7	NA	TGCGCCAGCAGCTTGGCCGGAACGGTGAACGAGCAGTACTTC	CASSLAGTVNEQYF
16	NA	TRBV9	TRBJ2-1	NA	TGTGCCAGCAGCCTACCTAGGGACAAGGTTTACAATGAGCAGTTCTTC	CASSLPRDKVYNEQFF
15	NA	TRBV19	TRBJ1-3	NA	TGTGCCAGTACGCAACAAGTCGGCTCTGGAAACACCATATATTTT	CASTQQVGSGNTIYF
12	NA	TRBV29-1	TRBJ2-7	NA	TGCAGCGCGAGGACTGACTCCTACGAGCAGTACTTC	CSARTDSYEQYF
19	NA	TRBV4-1	TRBJ2-3	NA	TGCGCCAGCAGCCAAGATTGGGGTAGGGCCACTATTAACACAGATACGCAGTATTTT	CASSQDWGRATINTDTQYF
15	NA	TRBV5-1	TRBJ2-1	NA	TGCGCCAGCAGCTTGGCAGGGTCGGTGTTCGATGAGCAGTTCTTC	CASSLAGSVFDEQFF
16	TRBD1	TRBV5-1	TRBJ2-3	NA	TGCGCCAGCAGCCTGACGGGACAGGGGAGCACAGATACGCAGTATTTT	CASSLTGQGSTDTQYF